This T cell receptor (beta chain) is drawn from a study of blood T cell repertoires in COVID-19. During active infection, Seattle patients enrolled and were then monitored through disease. Methods used by the authors: Estimation of nucleated cell counts was performed using reference gene primer amplification. Sequencing was performed with immunoSEQ multiplex PCR; in TCRdb, only in-frame clones are kept and a portion is missing. From that table come the V and J calls and clone size; the DNA was used to work out D and trimming. The table lists some 150,000 clones, 65% to 90% of them singletons, with over 10% in the top ten. This receptor was taken from a woman aged 55-70 years with COVID-19, enrolled during active disease. The sample taken for sequencing was peripheral blood.

CDR3 sequence (DNA): TGTGCCAGCAGTCGGACAGGGGCCAAAAACATTCAGTACTTC. It encodes CASSRTGAKNIQYF. This chain uses TRBV27 with TRBJ2-4, with 8 positions matching TRBD1. This CDR3 has 14 amino acids. Germline V gene lookup returns CDR1 MNHEY and CDR2 SMNVEV (reference sequence). The V segment lost 5 bases and the J segment 1 base; nucleotides outside the gene matches: 1.